This TCR beta chain was profiled in a study of beta chain features in type 1 diabetes (dated by TCRdb to the late 2010s). Broadly, across the study: Mean age, gender distribution, total cell number and subset yield were not different between patients and healthy donors. A total of approximately 100,000,000 sorted cells were examined across all samples, and the number of cells per subset was strongly correlated with RNA yield. The study compared the TCRB repertoires of sorted circulating CD4+ T cell subsets in recently diagnosed type 1 diabetes patients with those in matched healthy donors. Regulatory and stem cell-like memory subsets were isolated from only 8 patients and roughly eight healthy donors, whereas naive and central memory subsets came from all 30 or so donors.

V and J are truncated by 3 bases and 0 bases respectively, leaving an intervening sequence of 8 bases. Its CDR3 holds 14 amino acids, cysteine through phenylalanine. The read is trimmed to its CDR3 DNA, 42 bases read in frame from base 1. For CDR1 and CDR2, the germline V gene (reference sequence) lists SGHNT and YYREEE. A single peripheral blood draw of approximately 120 mL on average was collected from each donor into heparinised tubes. A BD FACSAria II and a panel including CD45RO, CCR7, CD25, CD127, CD95 and CD27 were used to sort naive, central memory, regulatory and stem cell-like memory CD4+ T cells. Every sorted population had a purity above 95%. Right away, PBMCs were isolated by Lymphoprep density gradient centrifugation and were stained directly, with no culture step. So that batch effects would be minimized, each experiment stained and sorted samples in pairs, pairing one healthy donor with one patient.

Comment on this clone: No cognate antigen has been identified for it. The sample holds no much larger clone one base away, and base qualities are not on file.

The paper's findings and limits, for the study overall: PCR may preferentially amplify shorter templates, but because patient and control samples were amplified and corrected together, any resulting skew would affect both groups equally. A moderate but significant shortening of TCRB CDR3 length was observed in type 1 diabetes patients in all four CD4+ subsets. The naive, central memory and regulatory TCRB repertoires appeared to resemble one another more closely among patients than among healthy donors. Because cDNA was sequenced instead of genomic DNA, activated cells with high expression could be over-represented, although the groups did not differ in activation or CD3 levels. Fewer insertions and more nucleotide deletions at VDJ recombination sites were observed in patients with type 1 diabetes, implying thymic rearrangement abnormalities. HLA sub-analyses involved small numbers of individuals, so any influence of HLA type on TCRB rearrangement remained unresolved.

The High Capacity cDNA Reverse Transcription Kit was used to reverse transcribe all of the isolated RNA, meaning that expressed TCRB transcripts were what got sequenced. Deep immunoSEQ sequencing was performed on naive, central memory and regulatory T cell samples, with an average of roughly 3.3 million total reads per sample. After sorted cells were lysed in RLT buffer, RNA was extracted with DNase-treated RNeasy Micro or Mini kits, with the choice depending on cell number. To prevent cross-contamination, every cell subset was processed on its own, while patient and healthy donor samples were processed together. The immunoSEQ multiplex PCR was used to amplify TCRB sequences from cDNA, generating 87-bp fragments that spanned the CDR3 region. Sequencing of the amplicons was done on the Illumina HiSeq platform. As for the original processing: PCR bias was computationally corrected using synthetic template baselines, reads within Hamming distance 2 were collapsed, and singletons that could not be merged were discarded. Reads were aligned against IMGT to assign V, D and J genes, CDR3 length and insertions or deletions at six rearrangement sites. Within each subset, clonotype counts were normalized to sorted cell number, after which true diversity and Gini coefficients were computed with the tcR R package. The overlap coefficient, calculated on TCRB nucleotide sequences, was used to quantify repertoire sharing. Out-of-frame TCRB sequences from naive cells were analyzed as a proxy for the pre-selection repertoire. This is the immuneACCESS table as TCRdb keeps it, with only in-frame sequences that have V and J called. A part of the clones is gone; compared with another copy, unresolved V genes explain less than half, and the rest is unexplained. V, J and clone size were drawn from that table, and D and trimming were deduced from the DNA. Within this sample are roughly 240,000 clones, with roughly 13% of them counted one time only. The top ten constitute approximately 0.024% of the sample.

The sequencing input was naive CD4+ T cells from blood. Explained via the paper, the cell subset or site label denotes: true naive CD4+ T cells. The chain is assembled from TRBV5-4 and TRBJ2-3, with a weak D call of TRBD2 (5 bases match). This TCR derives from a woman aged 35 to 49 in good health. The DNA reads TGTGCCAGCAGCTCCAGGACTAGCACAGATACGCAGTATTTT. Translated, it gives CASSSRTSTDTQYF.